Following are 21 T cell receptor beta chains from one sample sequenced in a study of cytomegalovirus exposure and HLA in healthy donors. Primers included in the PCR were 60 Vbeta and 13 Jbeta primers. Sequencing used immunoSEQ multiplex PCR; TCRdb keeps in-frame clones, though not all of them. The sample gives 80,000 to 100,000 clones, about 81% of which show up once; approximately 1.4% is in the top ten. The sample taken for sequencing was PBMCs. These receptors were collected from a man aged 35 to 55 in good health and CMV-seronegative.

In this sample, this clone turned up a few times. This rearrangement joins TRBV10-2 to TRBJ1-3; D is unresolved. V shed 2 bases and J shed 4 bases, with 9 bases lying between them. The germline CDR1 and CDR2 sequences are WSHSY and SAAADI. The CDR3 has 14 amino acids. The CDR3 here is CASSERRQGNTIYF. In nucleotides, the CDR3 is TGCGCCAGCAGTGAGAGAAGACAAGGAAACACCATATATTTT.

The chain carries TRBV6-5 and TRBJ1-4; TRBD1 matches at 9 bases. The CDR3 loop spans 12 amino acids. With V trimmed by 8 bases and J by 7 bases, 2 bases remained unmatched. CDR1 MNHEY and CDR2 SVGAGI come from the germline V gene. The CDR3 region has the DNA TGTGCCAGCCGACAGGGGGGTGAAAAACTGTTTTTT. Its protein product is CASRQGGEKLFF.

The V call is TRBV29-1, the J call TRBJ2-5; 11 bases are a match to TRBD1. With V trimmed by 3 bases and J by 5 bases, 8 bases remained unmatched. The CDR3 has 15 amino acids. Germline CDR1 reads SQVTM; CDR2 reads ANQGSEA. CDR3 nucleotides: TGCAGCGTTGATAGGAGGACAGGGGGCGCCGAGACCCAGTACTTC. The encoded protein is CSVDRRTGGAETQYF.

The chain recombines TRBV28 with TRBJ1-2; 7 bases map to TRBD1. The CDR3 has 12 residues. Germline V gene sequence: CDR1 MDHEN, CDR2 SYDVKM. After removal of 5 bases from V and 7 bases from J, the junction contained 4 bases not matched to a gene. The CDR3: CASSLTGAGYTF. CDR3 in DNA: TGTGCCAGCAGTCTTACAGGGGCTGGCTACACCTTC.

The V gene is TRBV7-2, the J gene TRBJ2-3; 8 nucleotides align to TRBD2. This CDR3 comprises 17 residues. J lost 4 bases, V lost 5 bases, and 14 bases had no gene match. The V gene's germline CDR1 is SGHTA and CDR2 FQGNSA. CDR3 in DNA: TGTGCCAGCAGCAAGAACCGGCCGGGACTAGTCGCAGATACGCAGTATTTT. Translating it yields CASSKNRPGLVADTQYF.

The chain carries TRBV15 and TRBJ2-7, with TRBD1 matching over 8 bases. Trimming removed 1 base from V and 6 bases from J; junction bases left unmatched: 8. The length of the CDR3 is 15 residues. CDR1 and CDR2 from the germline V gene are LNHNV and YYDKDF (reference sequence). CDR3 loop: CATSRAGQGFSEQYF. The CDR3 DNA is TGTGCCACCAGCAGAGCTGGACAGGGATTTTCCGAGCAGTACTTC. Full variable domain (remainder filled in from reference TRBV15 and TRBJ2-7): DAMVIQNPRYQVTQFGKPVTLSCSQTLNHNVMYWYQQKSSQAPKLLFHYYDKDFNNEADTPDNFQSRRPNTSFCFLDIRSPGLGDTAMYLCATSRAGQGFSEQYFGPGTRLTVT.

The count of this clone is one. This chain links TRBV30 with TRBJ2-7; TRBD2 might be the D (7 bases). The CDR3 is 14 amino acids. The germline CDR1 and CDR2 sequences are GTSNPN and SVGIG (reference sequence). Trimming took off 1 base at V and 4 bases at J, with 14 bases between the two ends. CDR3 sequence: CAWSAGGGPYEQYF. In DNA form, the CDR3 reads TGTGCCTGGAGTGCTGGGGGGGGCCCTTACGAGCAGTACTTC.

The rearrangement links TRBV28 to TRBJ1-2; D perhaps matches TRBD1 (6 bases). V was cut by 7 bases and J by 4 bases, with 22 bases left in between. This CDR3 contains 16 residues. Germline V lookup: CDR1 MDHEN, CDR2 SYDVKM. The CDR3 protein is CASTSGGQLPFYGYTF. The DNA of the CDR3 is TGTGCCAGCACCTCGGGAGGACAGCTACCGTTCTATGGCTACACCTTC.

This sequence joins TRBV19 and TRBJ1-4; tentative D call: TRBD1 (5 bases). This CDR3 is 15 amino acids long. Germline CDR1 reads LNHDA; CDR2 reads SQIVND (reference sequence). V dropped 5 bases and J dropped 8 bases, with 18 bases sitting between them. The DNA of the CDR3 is TGTGCCAGTAGTGGGGGGACGGGAGATAAGGAAAAACTGTTTTTT. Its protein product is CASSGGTGDKEKLFF.

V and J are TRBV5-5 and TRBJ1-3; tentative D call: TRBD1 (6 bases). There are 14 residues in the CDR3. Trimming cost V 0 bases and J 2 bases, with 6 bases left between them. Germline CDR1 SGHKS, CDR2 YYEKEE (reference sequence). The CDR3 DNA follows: TGTGCCAGCAGCTTGGACAGGGCTGGAAACACCATATATTTT. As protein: CASSLDRAGNTIYF.

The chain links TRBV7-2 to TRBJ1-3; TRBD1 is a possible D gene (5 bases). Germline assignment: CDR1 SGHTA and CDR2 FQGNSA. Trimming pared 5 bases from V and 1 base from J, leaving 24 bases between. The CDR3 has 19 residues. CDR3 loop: CASSEGGARRFASGNTIYF. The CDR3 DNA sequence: TGTGCCAGCAGCGAAGGAGGGGCTCGGCGATTCGCATCTGGAAACACCATATATTTT.

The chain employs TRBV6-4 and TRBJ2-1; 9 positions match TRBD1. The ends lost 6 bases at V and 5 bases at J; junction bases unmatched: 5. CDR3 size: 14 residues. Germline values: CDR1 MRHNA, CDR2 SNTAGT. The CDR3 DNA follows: TGTGCCAGCAGCTCAGACAGGGGGAACAATGAGCAGTTCTTC. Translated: CASSSDRGNNEQFF.

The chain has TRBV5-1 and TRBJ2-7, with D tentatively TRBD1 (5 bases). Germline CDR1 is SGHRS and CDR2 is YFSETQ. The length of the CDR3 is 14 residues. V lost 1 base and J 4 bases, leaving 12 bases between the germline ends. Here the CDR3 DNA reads TGCGCCAGCAGCTTGAGTCAGGGCCCATACGAGCAGTACTTC. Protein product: CASSLSQGPYEQYF.

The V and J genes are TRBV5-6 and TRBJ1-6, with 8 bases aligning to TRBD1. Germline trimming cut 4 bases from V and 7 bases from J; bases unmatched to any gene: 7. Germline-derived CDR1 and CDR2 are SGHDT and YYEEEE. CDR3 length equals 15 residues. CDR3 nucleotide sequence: TGTGCCAGCAGCCCGACACAGGGGGAAAATTCACCCCTCCACTTT. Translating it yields CASSPTQGENSPLHF.

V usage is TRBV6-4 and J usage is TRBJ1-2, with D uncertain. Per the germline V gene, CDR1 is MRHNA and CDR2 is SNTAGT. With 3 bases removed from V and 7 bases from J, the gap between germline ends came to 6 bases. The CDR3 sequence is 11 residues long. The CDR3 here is CASSDSVGYTF. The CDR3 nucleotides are TGTGCCAGCAGTGATTCGGTTGGCTACACCTTC.

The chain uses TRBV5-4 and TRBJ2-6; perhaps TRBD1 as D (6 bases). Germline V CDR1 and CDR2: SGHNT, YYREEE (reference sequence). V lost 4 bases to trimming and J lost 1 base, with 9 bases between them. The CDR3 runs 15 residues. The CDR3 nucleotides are TGTGCCAGCAGCCCCGGACAGTCTGGGGCCAACGTCCTGACTTTC. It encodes CASSPGQSGANVLTF.

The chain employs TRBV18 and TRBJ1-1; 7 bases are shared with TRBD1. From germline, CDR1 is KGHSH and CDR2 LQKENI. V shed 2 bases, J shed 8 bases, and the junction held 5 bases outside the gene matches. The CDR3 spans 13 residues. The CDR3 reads CASSPILQGEAFF. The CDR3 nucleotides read TGTGCCAGCTCACCAATTTTACAGGGGGAAGCTTTCTTT. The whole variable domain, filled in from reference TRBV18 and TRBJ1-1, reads NAGVMQNPRHLVRRRGQEARLRCSPMKGHSHVYWYRQLPEEGLKFMVYLQKENIIDESGMPKERFSAEFPKEGPSILRIQQVVRGDSAAYFCASSPILQGEAFFGQGTRLTVV.

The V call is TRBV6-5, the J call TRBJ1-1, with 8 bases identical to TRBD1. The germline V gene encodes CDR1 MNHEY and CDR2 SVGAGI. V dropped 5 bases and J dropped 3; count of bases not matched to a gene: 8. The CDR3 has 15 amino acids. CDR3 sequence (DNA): TGTGCCAGCAGTACCCCGACAGGGGTTTACACTGAAGCTTTCTTT. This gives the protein CASSTPTGVYTEAFF.

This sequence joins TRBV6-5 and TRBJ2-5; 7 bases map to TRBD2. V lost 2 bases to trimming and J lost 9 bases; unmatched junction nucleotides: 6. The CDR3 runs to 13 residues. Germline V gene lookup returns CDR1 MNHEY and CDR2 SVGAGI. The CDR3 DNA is TGTGCCAGCAGTTACGGGGGGGGTCGGGCCCAGTACTTC. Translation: CASSYGGGRAQYF.

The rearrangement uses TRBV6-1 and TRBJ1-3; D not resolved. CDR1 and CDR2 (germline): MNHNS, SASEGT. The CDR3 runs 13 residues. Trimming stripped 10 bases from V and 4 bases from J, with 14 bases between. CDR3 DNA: TGTGCCACCACTACCTCCCAGGGAAACACCATATATTTT. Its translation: CATTTSQGNTIYF.

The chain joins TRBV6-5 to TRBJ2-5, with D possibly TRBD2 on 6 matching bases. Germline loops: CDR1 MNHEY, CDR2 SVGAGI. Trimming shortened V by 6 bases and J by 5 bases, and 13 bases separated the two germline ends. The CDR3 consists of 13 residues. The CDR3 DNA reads TGTGCCAGCAGCCCGGACGGAGGGGAGACCCAGTACTTC. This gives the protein CASSPDGGETQYF.